Below, 25 T cell receptor beta chains from the same sample are listed, as sequenced in a study of cytomegalovirus exposure and HLA in healthy donors. Primers: 60 Vbeta forward and 13 Jbeta reverse. The method was immunoSEQ multiplex PCR; TCRdb's version includes in-frame clones alone and lacks a portion of them. The sample records about 160,000 clones, 70% to 80% being singletons. The sequenced sample consisted of PBMCs. The receptor source for this set is a man between 60 and 70 years old in good health and CMV-seronegative.

The rearrangement uses TRBV10-3 and TRBJ1-6; D remains ambiguous. Trimming removed 4 bases from V and 10 bases from J, with 11 bases in between. Germline V CDR1 and CDR2: ENHRY, SYGVKD. This CDR3 has 13 residues. The CDR3 DNA reads TGTGCCATCAGTGGAGGGTTTGAGTCACCCCTCCACTTT. It yields the protein CAISGGFESPLHF.

This chain links TRBV19 with TRBJ2-2, with D possibly being TRBD1 (6 bases). This CDR3 is 15 amino acids long. Trimming removed 4 bases from V and 4 bases from J, with 13 bases in between. The germline gives CDR1 LNHDA, CDR2 SQIVND (reference sequence). The CDR3 loop reads CASSTYSRGTGELFF. Written as DNA, the CDR3 is TGTGCCAGTAGTACCTATAGCAGGGGCACCGGGGAGCTGTTTTTT.

The chain recombines TRBV5-8 with TRBJ1-1; TRBD1 aligns across 8 bases. This CDR3 region has 14 residues. J lost 5 bases, V lost 0 bases, and 3 bases had no gene match. Germline CDR1 and CDR2: SGHTS and YDEGEE. The CDR3 DNA sequence: TGTGCCAGCAGCTTGGGACAGGGGCGTACTGAAGCTTTCTTT. Protein: CASSLGQGRTEAFF. The entire variable domain, with the rest obtained from reference TRBV5-8 and TRBJ1-1, is as follows: EAGVTQSPTHLIKTRGQQATLRCSPISGHTSVYWYQQALGLGLQFLLWYDEGEERNRGNFPPRFSGRQFPNYSSELNVNALELEDSALYLCASSLGQGRTEAFFGQGTRLTVV.

The genes are TRBV11-2 and TRBJ1-2, with D perhaps TRBD1 (5 bases). Trimming shortened V by 7 bases and J by 2 bases, and 11 bases separated the two germline ends. The CDR3 runs 13 residues. Per the germline V gene, CDR1 is SGHAT and CDR2 is FQNNGV. The DNA for the CDR3 is TGTGCCAGCACTGCAGGGCGAAACTATGGCTACACCTTC. Translating it yields CASTAGRNYGYTF.

The V gene is TRBV5-8, the J gene TRBJ1-3, with 8 bases aligning to TRBD1. Unmatched junction bases numbered 10, after V lost 8 bases and J lost 0 bases. Looked up from germline, CDR1 is SGHTS and CDR2 is YDEGEE. This CDR3 contains 16 residues. The CDR3, as DNA: TGTGCCAGTGGACAGGGATATTCCTCCTCTGGAAACACCATATATTTT. This translates into CASGQGYSSSGNTIYF. Full variable domain (missing parts from reference TRBV5-8 and TRBJ1-3): EAGVTQSPTHLIKTRGQQATLRCSPISGHTSVYWYQQALGLGLQFLLWYDEGEERNRGNFPPRFSGRQFPNYSSELNVNALELEDSALYLCASGQGYSSSGNTIYFGEGSWLTVV.

The J gene is TRBJ1-5, the V gene TRBV4-2; weak D call: TRBD1 (6 bases). The CDR3 runs 15 residues. Trimming took 0 bases from V and 6 from J, leaving 12 bases between them. Germline V lookup: CDR1 LGHNA, CDR2 YNFKEQ. CDR3 coding DNA: TGTGCCAGCAGCCAAGAGTTGCCGGACAGTCAGCCCCAGCATTTT. Its translation is CASSQELPDSQPQHF.

DNA of the CDR3: TGTGCCAGCAGCCGCAGGGATACGCAGTATTTT. It encodes CASSRRDTQYF. The V gene is TRBV5-8, the J gene TRBJ2-3; D is unresolved. The CDR3 has 11 amino acids. CDR1 is SGHTS, CDR2 YDEGEE, per germline. Trimming removed 4 bases at V and 6 bases at J, with 6 bases between.

The V call is TRBV7-3, the J call TRBJ2-2; 8 bases line up with TRBD1. V lost 5 bases and J lost 2; bases outside the gene matches: 7. This CDR3 is built from 16 residues. Germline V CDR1 and CDR2: SGHTA, FQGTGA. CDR3 bases: TGTGCCAGCAGCCTCCGGACAGGGTCAAACACCGGGGAGCTGTTTTTT. It translates to CASSLRTGSNTGELFF.

This clone was observed a single time. The chain carries TRBV4-3 and TRBJ2-2; D possibly corresponds to TRBD1 (6 bases). V was trimmed by 1 base and J by 5 bases, leaving 14 bases between them. The length of the CDR3 is 16 residues. From germline, CDR1 is LGHNA and CDR2 YSLEER. The DNA for the CDR3 is TGCGCCAGCAGCCAAGGAGGGGGATTGTTAACCGGGGAGCTGTTTTTT. Its translation: CASSQGGGLLTGELFF.

The chain joins TRBV4-3 to TRBJ2-3, with D unclear. CDR1 and CDR2 from the germline V gene are LGHNA and YSLEER. Between the trimmed V and J ends, which lost 0 bases and 8 bases, there was a span of 12 bases. The CDR3 totals 14 residues. The DNA of the CDR3 is TGCGCCAGCAGCCAAGATCTTGACCCGGGTACGCAGTATTTT. This gives the protein CASSQDLDPGTQYF.

The rearrangement links TRBV5-1 to TRBJ1-2, with a tentative D call TRBD1 (6 bases). This CDR3 has 13 amino acids. The V gene lost 0 bases and the J gene lost 8 bases, with 11 bases spanning the gap. Germline CDR1 reads SGHRS; CDR2 reads YFSETQ. The CDR3 protein is CASSLEQGGGYTF. CDR3 coding DNA: TGCGCCAGCAGCTTGGAACAGGGCGGAGGCTACACCTTC.

The V call is TRBV5-1, the J call TRBJ2-7; D may be TRBD2 (6 bases). Trimming pared 4 bases from V and 3 bases from J, leaving 14 bases between. The CDR3 is 14 amino acids. The germline CDR1 and CDR2 sequences are SGHRS and YFSETQ. Written as DNA, the CDR3 is TGCGCCAGCAGCCCAATAGCGGACCTCTACGAGCAGTACTTC. Protein sequence: CASSPIADLYEQYF. Complete variable domain (other parts from reference TRBV5-1 and TRBJ2-7): KAGVTQTPRYLIKTRGQQVTLSCSPISGHRSVSWYQQTPGQGLQFLFEYFSETQRNKGNFPGRFSGRQFSNSRSEMNVSTLELGDSALYLCASSPIADLYEQYFGPGTRLTVT.

On this clone: An end of the junction does not agree with germline; a read error may underlie this. V gene TRBV7-9 combines with J gene TRBJ1-4; tentatively, D is TRBD1 (5 bases). CDR3 length equals 14 residues. The germline gives CDR1 SEHNR, CDR2 FQNEAQ (reference sequence). This CDR3 reads CSSSFAGFGEKLFF. CDR3 nucleotides: TGTTCCAGCAGCTTCGCAGGGTTTGGGGAAAAACTGTTTTTT.

The chain couples TRBV7-3 to TRBJ1-1; 8 nucleotides line up with TRBD1. The CDR3 is 15 amino acids. In germline, CDR1 is SGHTA, CDR2 FQGTGA. The V and J ends lost 5 bases and 4 bases, in that order; junction bases with no gene match: 9. The CDR3 is CASSATGGGGTEAFF. Here the CDR3 DNA reads TGTGCCAGCAGCGCAACAGGGGGTGGGGGCACTGAAGCTTTCTTT.

V is TRBV7-2 and J is TRBJ1-2; D is undetermined. This CDR3 is built from 14 residues. Germline lookup yields CDR1 SGHTA and CDR2 FQGNSA. Trimming removed 0 bases at V and 4 bases at J, with 9 bases between. Here the CDR3 DNA reads TGTGCCAGCAGCTTAGCGTCAGGTGCCTATGGCTACACCTTC. As protein: CASSLASGAYGYTF.

CDR3 protein: CASSWIMGQQNTEAFF. In DNA form, the CDR3 reads TGTGCCAGCAGTTGGATCATGGGACAACAGAACACTGAAGCTTTCTTT. The rearrangement joins TRBV28 to TRBJ1-1; maybe TRBD1 (6 bases). V lost 4 bases, J lost 1 base, and 16 bases lay in between. Germline CDR1 and CDR2: MDHEN and SYDVKM. This CDR3 has 16 residues.

Turning to this clone: At one boundary the junction diverges from the germline segment, which might be a read error. This chain links TRBV18 with TRBJ1-4; TRBD1 might be the D (6 bases). The CDR3 covers 15 residues. From germline, CDR1 is KGHSH and CDR2 LQKENI. The CDR3 DNA follows: TGTGCCGGCTCACCACTGGACAGACCTATGGAAAAACTGTTTTTT. It specifies CAGSPLDRPMEKLFF.

Of note for this clone: A read error may produce the germline difference seen at one junction end. This chain uses TRBV7-9 with TRBJ2-2; 14 bases line up with TRBD2. The CDR3 is 17 residues long. The V gene's germline CDR1 is SEHNR and CDR2 FQNEAQ (reference sequence). CDR3 amino acids: CSSSRGLAGVTTGELFF. The CDR3 nucleotides are TGTTCCAGCAGCCGGGGACTAGCGGGGGTAACCACCGGGGAGCTGTTTTTT.

In this sample, this clone turned up a few times. The chain has TRBV6-6 and TRBJ2-3, with D possibly matching TRBD2 (5 bases). Germline V gene sequence: CDR1 MNHNY, CDR2 SVGAGI (reference sequence). CDR3 length: 16 residues. V dropped 8 bases and J dropped 3 bases, with 21 bases sitting between them. CDR3 sequence reads: CASLTAGLGRTDTQYF. CDR3 nucleotide sequence: TGTGCCAGCCTGACGGCAGGACTTGGACGTACAGATACGCAGTATTTT.

The chain employs TRBV18 and TRBJ2-5, with TRBD2 identical over 8 bases. This CDR3 is 15 amino acids long. Germline CDR1 KGHSH, CDR2 LQKENI. V trimming: 3 bases; J trimming: 2 bases; junction bases outside the gene matches: 5. The CDR3 spells CASSPSGLGQETQYF. The CDR3 coding sequence is TGTGCCAGCTCACCCTCGGGACTAGGGCAAGAGACCCAGTACTTC.

A few counts support this clone. J is TRBJ2-5 and V is TRBV5-6; TRBD2 agrees at 8 bases. The germline CDR1 and CDR2 sequences are SGHDT and YYEEEE. The junction had 4 bases not matched to a gene; V was cut back by 2 bases and J by 1 base. The CDR3 consists of 15 residues. The CDR3, as DNA: TGTGCCAGCAGCTTCGGGCTAGCGGGCCAAGAGACCCAGTACTTC. Translation gives CASSFGLAGQETQYF.

The chain employs TRBV9 and TRBJ2-5; 7 bases are shared with TRBD2. The ends lost 4 bases at V and 2 bases at J; junction bases unmatched: 11. The germline V gene encodes CDR1 SGDLS and CDR2 YYNGEE. CDR3 length: 16 amino acids. The DNA for the CDR3 is TGTGCCAGCAGCCCTCCTCGGGCTAGCGGACAAGAGACCCAGTACTTC. This translates into CASSPPRASGQETQYF.

The V and J genes are TRBV10-3 and TRBJ1-2; D might be TRBD1 (6 bases). Trimming stripped 2 bases from V and 8 bases from J, with 12 bases between. The CDR3 contains 13 residues. Germline CDR1 and CDR2: ENHRY and SYGVKD. CDR3: CAISESGGAGYTF. The DNA of the CDR3 is TGTGCCATCAGTGAGAGTGGGGGCGCCGGCTACACCTTC.

The chain joins TRBV9 to TRBJ2-3; TRBD2 matches 10 bases. The CDR3 runs 14 residues. CDR1 is SGDLS and CDR2 is YYNGEE in the germline V gene. With V trimmed by 4 bases and J by 4 bases, 3 bases remained unmatched. The CDR3 is CASSLSGGADTQYF. CDR3 DNA: TGTGCCAGCAGCCTAAGCGGGGGGGCAGATACGCAGTATTTT.

The chain carries TRBV28 and TRBJ2-7, with a tentative D call TRBD2 (6 bases). Between the trimmed V and J ends, which lost 6 bases and 3 bases, there was a span of 15 bases. Germline CDR1 is MDHEN and CDR2 is SYDVKM. The CDR3 extends over 14 amino acids. The CDR3 bases are TGTGCCAGCAGACAAGGCGGGACCAACTACGAGCAGTACTTC. Residues: CASRQGGTNYEQYF. Together with reference TRBV28 and TRBJ2-7, the CDR3 gives the full variable domain: DVKVTQSSRYLVKRTGEKVFLECVQDMDHENMFWYRQDPGLGLRLIYFSYDVKMKEKGDIPEGYSVSREKKERFSLILESASTNQTSMYLCASRQGGTNYEQYFGPGTRLTVT.